Below, 25 T cell receptor beta chains from the same sample are listed, as sequenced in a study of T cells in Graves' hyperthyroidism and ophthalmopathy. The CDR3 regions of TCR beta were amplified from RNA transcripts. First-round RT-PCR targeting the TCR CDR3 was performed with the HTBI primer set. MiXCR was run by TCRdb on the multiplex PCR reads, yielding one entry per CDR3 protein. There are a few hundred thousand distinct CDR3 sequences in the sample; roughly an eighth occur only once, and about 4.9% lies in the top ten. Sequencing input: blood. The receptors were gathered from a woman aged 18-35 years with Graves' hyperthyroidism.

This clonotype was seen only a few times. J is TRBJ2-6 and V is TRBV19, with D unresolved. From germline, CDR1 is LNHDA and CDR2 SQIVND (reference sequence). The V end lost 6 bases, the J end lost 0 bases, and 18 bases lay between the germline ends. The CDR3 consists of 18 residues. This CDR3 reads CASSGSGNPNSGANVLTF. The CDR3 DNA reads TGTGCCAGTAGCGGATCAGGCAATCCAAACTCTGGGGCCAACGTCCTGACTTTC.

In its sample, this clonotype was seen many times. The rearrangement joins TRBV12-3 or TRBV12-4 to TRBJ1-1, with a possible D match to TRBD1 (6 bases). V lost 1 base to trimming and J lost 0 bases, with 12 bases between them. CDR3 length equals 16 residues. The CDR3 loop reads CASSLGFKGVNTEAFF. In DNA form, the CDR3 reads TGTGCCAGCAGTTTAGGATTTAAGGGGGTGAACACTGAAGCTTTCTTT.

This clonotype was seen at least ten times. The chain uses TRBV2 and TRBJ2-7; the match to TRBD1 covers 7 bases. Germline V CDR1 and CDR2: SNHLY, FYNNEI. The V and J ends lost 6 bases and 4 bases, in that order; junction bases with no gene match: 9. The CDR3 is made up of 14 amino acids. The CDR3 sequence is CASRSLRGQYEQYF. CDR3 coding DNA: TGTGCCAGCAGATCCCTGAGGGGACAGTACGAGCAGTACTTC.

The chain carries TRBV10-3 and TRBJ1-1; 9 bases agree with TRBD1. Germline V gives CDR1 ENHRY, CDR2 SYGVKD. The trim removed 1 base at V and 3 bases at J, leaving 3 bases unmatched. The CDR3 contains 15 residues. This CDR3 is CAISELDRGDTEAFF. DNA for the CDR3: TGTGCCATCAGTGAGTTGGACAGGGGAGACACTGAAGCTTTCTTT.

This clonotype was counted between two and nine times. The chain has TRBV6-2 or TRBV6-3 and TRBJ1-1; D is perhaps TRBD1 (5 bases). Per germline, CDR1 MNHEY and CDR2 SVGEGT. This CDR3 region has 13 residues. V lost 6 bases to trimming and J lost 6 bases, with 14 bases between them. The CDR3 region has the DNA TGTGCCAGCAGCTTAACCGACAGATCTGAAGCTTTCTTT. This gives the protein CASSLTDRSEAFF.

The genes are TRBV4-2 and TRBJ1-2; 10 nucleotides agree with TRBD1. The CDR3 has 15 amino acids. Germline CDR1 LGHNA, CDR2 YNFKEQ. J was trimmed by 0 bases and V by 8 bases; bases with no gene match: 6. The chain's CDR3 is CASSGTGDSNYGYTF. CDR3 bases: TGTGCCAGCTCCGGGACAGGGGATTCTAACTATGGCTACACCTTC.

Concerning this clonotype: One base away lies a much larger clone, so this may be a sequencing read error. V usage is TRBV6-5 and J usage is TRBJ2-7; 14 bases fit TRBD2. V dropped 8 bases and J dropped 0; count of bases not matched to a gene: 12. Per the germline V gene, CDR1 is MNHEY and CDR2 is SVGAGI. The CDR3 loop spans 18 amino acids. The CDR3 DNA reads TGTGCCAGCGGTTTCCCGGGGACTAGCGGGAGATACTCCTACGAGCAGTACTTC. This sequence encodes CASGFPGTSGRYSYEQYF.

Many counts were recorded for this clonotype. The rearrangement uses TRBV10-3 and TRBJ2-7; the D is unclear. V was cut by 2 bases and J by 4 bases, with 3 bases left in between. The CDR3 contains 11 residues. Germline CDR1 is ENHRY and CDR2 is SYGVKD. CDR3 nucleotide sequence: TGTGCCATCAGTGAGCGATACGAGCAGTACTTC. Its protein is CAISERYEQYF.

This clonotype appeared many times. The chain links TRBV10-2 to TRBJ2-1; tentatively, D is TRBD1 (6 bases). Germline V gives CDR1 WSHSY, CDR2 SAAADI. Trimming took off 9 bases at V and 1 base at J, with 10 bases between the two ends. The CDR3 is 13 residues long. Here the CDR3 reads CASKQGSYNEQFF. CDR3 coding DNA: TGCGCCAGTAAACAGGGATCCTACAATGAGCAGTTCTTC.

Of note for this clonotype: A much larger clone is a single base away; this may be a read error. V usage is TRBV10-2 and J usage is TRBJ2-1; a possible D gene is TRBD2 (6 bases). The V gene's germline CDR1 is WSHSY and CDR2 SAAADI. The CDR3 sequence is 12 residues long. The CDR3 DNA is TGCGCCAGCCAAGGTAGCGGCAATGGGCAGTTCTTC. It encodes CASQGSGNGQFF.

This clonotype was seen many times. This sequence joins TRBV20-1 and TRBJ2-5; D unclear. The CDR3 totals 12 residues. Germline V CDR1 and CDR2: DFQATT, SNEGSKA (reference sequence). V shed 3 bases and J shed 5 bases, with 10 bases lying between them. The CDR3 region is CSASEDGETQYF. DNA for the CDR3: TGCAGTGCTAGTGAGGACGGGGAGACCCAGTACTTC.

This clonotype was counted a single time. The rearrangement uses TRBV9 and TRBJ2-2; 14 bases are a match to TRBD2. CDR1 is SGDLS and CDR2 is YYNGEE in the germline V gene. J gave up 5 bases and V 2 bases, and 8 bases lay outside the gene matches. CDR3 length: 18 amino acids. The DNA of the CDR3 is TGTGCCAGCAGCGTTGGGACTAGCGGGAGTCATAGAACCGGGGAGCTGTTTTTT. This encodes CASSVGTSGSHRTGELFF.

Many counts were recorded for this clonotype. This chain uses TRBV7-2 with TRBJ2-3, with D unclear. CDR3 size: 12 residues. The V gene's germline CDR1 is SGHTA and CDR2 FQGNSA. V was pared by 2 bases and J by 4 bases, with 4 bases between. The CDR3, as DNA: TGTGCCAGCAGCTTAATGGCAGATACGCAGTATTTT. This gives the protein CASSLMADTQYF.

This clonotype came up many times. The chain is built from TRBV6-6 and TRBJ2-5, with 7 nucleotides matching TRBD1. Germline V gene lookup returns CDR1 MNHNY and CDR2 SVGAGI (reference sequence). The V and J ends lost 0 bases and 5 bases, in that order; junction bases with no gene match: 9. This CDR3 is built from 16 residues. In DNA, the CDR3 is TGTGCCAGCAGTTACTCGCGGCACAGGGGTGGGGAGACCCAGTACTTC. Translating it yields CASSYSRHRGGETQYF.

This clonotype came up a few times. The J gene is TRBJ2-7, the V gene TRBV10-3, with D perhaps TRBD1 or TRBD2 (5 bases each). Looked up from germline, CDR1 is ENHRY and CDR2 is SYGVKD. The CDR3 contains 21 residues. The V gene lost 1 base and the J gene lost 3 bases, with 31 bases spanning the gap. CDR3 sequence (DNA): TGTGCCATCAGTGAGTGGTATGTAGGGCAGGGACCACGCCCGGGGAACTACGAGCAGTACTTC. It specifies CAISEWYVGQGPRPGNYEQYF.

This clonotype occurred a few times. The chain couples TRBV27 to TRBJ2-7, with TRBD2 matching 14 bases. Germline values: CDR1 MNHEY, CDR2 SMNVEV (reference sequence). With V trimmed by 2 bases and J by 6 bases, 3 bases remained unmatched. The CDR3 consists of 15 residues. CDR3 bases: TGTGCCAGCAGTTTAGGCGGGACTAGCGGGGGCGAGCAGTACTTC. This sequence encodes CASSLGGTSGGEQYF.

This clonotype was observed at least ten times. This chain uses TRBV12-3 or TRBV12-4 with TRBJ2-3; 9 nucleotides line up with TRBD2. CDR3 length: 15 amino acids. V lost 5 bases and J lost 2; bases outside the gene matches: 5. Written as DNA, the CDR3 is TGTGCCAGCAGTAATAGCGGGAGTACCACAGATACGCAGTATTTT. Its translation is CASSNSGSTTDTQYF.

This clonotype was seen many times. The chain joins TRBV28 to TRBJ2-7; TRBD2 aligns across 9 bases. J was trimmed by 3 bases and V by 4 bases; bases with no gene match: 4. The germline V gene has CDR1 MDHEN and CDR2 SYDVKM. The CDR3 is 14 residues long. CDR3 nucleotides: TGTGCCAGCAGTTCGCGGACTAGCGACTACGAGCAGTACTTC. It translates to CASSSRTSDYEQYF.

The chain has TRBV18 and TRBJ2-7, with D perhaps TRBD1 (5 bases). The CDR3 is 14 residues long. With 5 bases removed from V and 3 bases from J, the gap between germline ends came to 14 bases. The germline CDR1 and CDR2 sequences are KGHSH and LQKENI. CDR3 sequence reads: CASSLGRANYEQYF. CDR3 nucleotide sequence: TGTGCCAGCTCATTAGGCAGGGCCAACTACGAGCAGTACTTC.

Turning to this clonotype: An end of the junction does not agree with germline; a read error may underlie this. The V and J genes are TRBV7-8 and TRBJ2-3, with TRBD2 identical over 11 bases. In germline, CDR1 is SGHVS, CDR2 FQNEAQ. This CDR3 is 16 amino acids long. The CDR3 DNA sequence: TGTGCCAGCAGCTCCCCACTAGCGGGAGTCACAGATACGCAGTGTTTT. It encodes CASSSPLAGVTDTQCF.

This clonotype has at least ten counts. The gene calls are TRBV7-9 and TRBJ2-1, with D uncertain. Deletions cut 5 bases from V and 0 bases from J, with 23 bases between. The CDR3 spans 19 residues. The germline V gene has CDR1 SEHNR and CDR2 FQNEAQ (reference sequence). The chain's CDR3 is CASSPQYGEHAGSYNEQFF. The DNA of the CDR3 is TGTGCCAGCAGCCCCCAGTACGGAGAGCATGCCGGCTCCTACAATGAGCAGTTCTTC.

This clonotype occurred many times. The CDR3 reads CASRGGGNSYEQYF. CDR3 bases: TGTGCCAGCAGGGGTGGGGGGAACTCCTACGAGCAGTACTTC. V usage is TRBV6-1 and J usage is TRBJ2-7, with D possibly TRBD2 on 6 matching bases. The CDR3 loop spans 14 amino acids. V was clipped by 6 bases and J by 0 bases, with 12 bases between them. Germline V CDR1 and CDR2: MNHNS, SASEGT.

The chain is built from TRBV19 and TRBJ2-3; maybe TRBD2 (6 bases). V shed 5 bases and J shed 6 bases, with 15 bases lying between them. The CDR3 spans 14 residues. Germline V lookup: CDR1 LNHDA, CDR2 SQIVND (reference sequence). The CDR3 DNA sequence: TGTGCCAGTAGTCTCGGGACTTATTTGGATACGCAGTATTTT. Amino acids: CASSLGTYLDTQYF.

The rearrangement joins TRBV20-1 to TRBJ2-3, with 8 bases aligning to TRBD2. CDR1 and CDR2 (germline): DFQATT, SNEGSKA (reference sequence). This CDR3 has 14 amino acids. The J segment lost 4 bases and the V segment lost 5 bases, leaving 8 bases of the junction unmatched. CDR3 coding DNA: TGCAGTGCTCCGACTAGCGCGAGGGCAGATACGCAGTATTTT. Protein product: CSAPTSARADTQYF.

J is TRBJ2-3 and V is TRBV7-3, with 11 bases that match TRBD2. Trimming cost V 5 bases and J 1 base; bases outside gene matches: 11. Germline V gives CDR1 SGHTA, CDR2 FQGTGA. CDR3 length: 18 amino acids. CDR3 sequence reads: CASSPGTSGDLGTDTQYF. For the CDR3, the DNA is TGTGCCAGCAGCCCGGGGACTAGCGGAGACCTGGGCACAGATACGCAGTATTTT.